The 29 T cell receptor beta chains below were found in one sample sequenced in a study of long-term antiretroviral therapy in people with HIV (dated by TCRdb to between 2022 and 2023). The immunoSEQ hsTCRB v3.0 assay was used at survey level resolution to sequence the TRB variable region. TCRdb limited this immuneACCESS table to in-frame rearrangements with V and J called. A share of clones is missing; checked studies link under half to unresolved V genes, and the rest is unexplained. The sample yields 15,000 to 20,000 clones; approximately 78% were counted once. In total, the top ten clones hold approximately 9% of the sample. The sequences come from unsorted PBMCs, collected 0.3 years after starting antiretroviral therapy. The receptors were sampled from a man between 18 and 35 years old with HIV.

This rearrangement joins TRBV7-3 to TRBJ2-1; possible D gene TRBD1, 6 bases. The CDR3 spans 18 residues. Germline assignment: CDR1 SGHTA and CDR2 FQGTGA. V lost 2 bases and J 6 bases, leaving 23 bases between the germline ends. This chain's CDR3 is CASSLSGLDRSLTNEQFF. The CDR3 DNA sequence: TGTGCCAGCAGCTTATCCGGACTGGACAGAAGTCTAACCAATGAGCAGTTCTTC. The full variable domain, completed using reference TRBV7-3 and TRBJ2-1, is GAGVSQTPSNKVTEKGKYVELRCDPISGHTALYWYRQSLGQGPEFLIYFQGTGAADDSGLPNDRFFAVRPEGSVSTLKIQRTERGDSAVYLCASSLSGLDRSLTNEQFFGPGTRLTVL.

The gene calls are TRBV5-6 and TRBJ1-1; TRBD1 matches at 7 bases. The CDR3 length is 12 residues. Germline values: CDR1 SGHDT, CDR2 YYEEEE. V shed 2 bases, J shed 12 bases, and the junction held 7 bases outside the gene matches. CDR3 bases: TGTGCCAGCAGCTTCGGAACAGGGGAACCTTTCTTT. Translating gives CASSFGTGEPFF.

The chain recombines TRBV6-1 with TRBJ2-2; D is unresolved. V shed 7 bases and J shed 3 bases, with 6 bases lying between them. This CDR3 is 12 amino acids long. Germline-derived CDR1 and CDR2 are MNHNS and SASEGT. CDR3 sequence: CASTGYTGELFF. In nucleotides, the CDR3 is TGTGCCAGCACGGGTTACACCGGGGAGCTGTTTTTT.

This clone turned up a few times. V gene TRBV18 combines with J gene TRBJ1-1, with D unresolved. Deletions cut 2 bases from V and 2 bases from J, with 3 bases between. This CDR3 region has 12 residues. Germline assignment: CDR1 KGHSH and CDR2 LQKENI. CDR3: CASSPTNTEAFF. CDR3 nucleotide sequence: TGTGCCAGCTCACCAACCAACACTGAAGCTTTCTTT.

This chain connects TRBV7-9 to TRBJ1-2; no firm D call. The CDR3 spans 13 residues. Germline CDR1 reads SEHNR; CDR2 reads FQNEAQ (reference sequence). Trimming stripped 5 bases from V and 1 base from J, with 8 bases between. The CDR3 here is CASSPRGNYGYTF. In DNA form, the CDR3 reads TGTGCCAGCAGCCCACGGGGTAACTATGGCTACACCTTC.

The chain is built from TRBV20-1 and TRBJ2-1; D gene ambiguous. The CDR3 length is 8 residues. Germline CDR1 and CDR2: DFQATT and SNEGSKA (reference sequence). The CDR3, as DNA: TGCGCCTTGGGTGAGCAGTTCTTC. Encoded protein: CALGEQFF.

J is TRBJ2-1 and V is TRBV5-6, with D unresolved. Per the germline V gene, CDR1 is SGHDT and CDR2 is YYEEEE. The length of the CDR3 is 13 residues. V lost 2 bases to trimming and J lost 7 bases, with 10 bases between them. CDR3 sequence reads: CASSFGDPNEQFF. The CDR3, as DNA: TGTGCCAGCAGCTTTGGCGACCCAAATGAGCAGTTCTTC. The full variable domain, its missing parts supplied by reference TRBV5-6 and TRBJ2-1, is DAGVTQSPTHLIKTRGQQVTLRCSPKSGHDTVSWYQQALGQGPQFIFQYYEEEERQRGNFPDRFSGHQFPNYSSELNVNALLLGDSALYLCASSFGDPNEQFFGPGTRLTVL.

The chain is built from TRBV18 and TRBJ1-1; D is uncertain. V lost 6 bases, J lost 3 bases, and 5 bases lay in between. CDR1 and CDR2 from the germline V gene are KGHSH and LQKENI. The CDR3 totals 11 residues. The CDR3 coding sequence is TGTGCCAGCTCGCCGGACACTGAAGCTTTCTTT. Translating gives CASSPDTEAFF.

This sequence joins TRBV19 and TRBJ2-2; TRBD1 is a possible D gene (5 bases). The CDR3 is 13 residues long. CDR1 is LNHDA, CDR2 SQIVND, per germline (reference sequence). Between the trimmed V and J ends, which lost 11 bases and 1 base, there was a span of 11 bases. The CDR3 region is CASTEVNTGELFF. CDR3 DNA: TGTGCCTCGACAGAGGTGAACACCGGGGAGCTGTTTTTT.

This chain uses TRBV5-1 with TRBJ2-1; D remains unclear. Per the germline V gene, CDR1 is SGHRS and CDR2 is YFSETQ. V lost 0 bases, J lost 0 bases, and 13 bases lay in between. CDR3 length equals 17 residues. The CDR3 bases are TGCGCCAGCAGCTTGGATTCCGGTGCTAGCTCCTACAATGAGCAGTTCTTC. This codes for CASSLDSGASSYNEQFF.

The V and J genes are TRBV5-6 and TRBJ2-7; D uncertain. From germline, CDR1 is SGHDT and CDR2 YYEEEE. The CDR3 loop spans 13 amino acids. Trimming took off 0 bases at V and 7 bases at J, with 11 bases between the two ends. The chain's CDR3 is CASSLGLVREQYF. The CDR3 bases are TGTGCCAGCAGCTTGGGGTTGGTTAGGGAGCAGTACTTC.

This sequence joins TRBV4-1 and TRBJ2-1; weak D call: TRBD1 (7 bases). V gave up 1 base and J gave up 5 bases, with 12 bases separating them. The CDR3 is 15 amino acids. CDR1 is MGHRA and CDR2 is YSYEKL in the germline V gene. The CDR3 DNA is TGCGCCAGCAGCCAAGGAGTCAGGGGGGACAATGAGCAGTTCTTC. It specifies CASSQGVRGDNEQFF.

A few counts support this clone. The chain combines TRBV11-2 with TRBJ1-2; the D is unclear. V gave up 2 bases and J gave up 2 bases, with 12 bases separating them. Looked up from germline, CDR1 is SGHAT and CDR2 is FQNNGV. The CDR3 is 15 amino acids. In DNA form, the CDR3 reads TGTGCCAGCAGCTTAATACGGACCGGGAACTATGGCTACACCTTC. This sequence encodes CASSLIRTGNYGYTF. The full variable domain, its missing parts supplied by reference TRBV11-2 and TRBJ1-2, is EAGVAQSPRYKIIEKRQSVAFWCNPISGHATLYWYQQILGQGPKLLIQFQNNGVVDDSQLPKDRFSAERLKGVDSTLKIQPAKLEDSAVYLCASSLIRTGNYGYTFGSGTRLTVV.

This clone came up once. This rearrangement joins TRBV28 to TRBJ2-6, with 9 bases fitting TRBD1. V shed 4 bases, J shed 3 bases, and the junction held 7 bases outside the gene matches. CDR3 length: 17 residues. Germline V gene sequence: CDR1 MDHEN, CDR2 SYDVKM. The CDR3 DNA reads TGTGCCAGCAGTTCCCCACAGGGGGCGGGTGGGGCCAACGTCCTGACTTTC. Its protein product is CASSSPQGAGGANVLTF.

The J gene is TRBJ1-1, the V gene TRBV5-6, with TRBD1 matching 11 bases. Trimming cost V 1 base and J 3 bases; bases outside gene matches: 8. CDR1 and CDR2 from the germline V gene are SGHDT and YYEEEE. CDR3 length equals 17 residues. CDR3 sequence (DNA): TGTGCCAGCAGCTTGTTGGGACAGGGGGTTAAGGACACTGAAGCTTTCTTT. Amino acid sequence: CASSLLGQGVKDTEAFF.

J is TRBJ2-5 and V is TRBV5-1; D unclear. Germline CDR1 and CDR2: SGHRS and YFSETQ. CDR3 length: 13 residues. V lost 4 bases and J lost 5, with 12 bases in between. The CDR3 nucleotides read TGCGCCAGCAGCCCGTGGGGTCGGGAGACCCAGTACTTC. Translation: CASSPWGRETQYF.

This clone was observed a handful of times. The chain is built from TRBV11-2 and TRBJ1-5; 7 bases match TRBD1. Germline CDR1 SGHAT, CDR2 FQNNGV. The J segment lost 0 bases and the V segment lost 4 bases, leaving 12 bases of the junction unmatched. This CDR3 region has 18 residues. CDR3 amino acids: CASSSDLGTALSNQPQHF. The CDR3 DNA follows: TGTGCCAGCAGCTCAGACCTAGGGACAGCCCTTAGCAATCAGCCCCAGCATTTT.

The genes are TRBV27 and TRBJ1-1, with a weak D call TRBD1 (5 bases). In germline, CDR1 is MNHEY, CDR2 SMNVEV (reference sequence). Trimming pared 6 bases from V and 0 bases from J, leaving 11 bases between. This CDR3 has 14 residues. CDR3 sequence: CASRPDRMNTEAFF. CDR3 coding DNA: TGTGCCAGCAGACCCGACAGAATGAACACTGAAGCTTTCTTT.

The V and J genes are TRBV4-1 and TRBJ2-3; no firm D call. The CDR3 is 15 residues long. V was pared by 1 base and J by 0 bases, with 8 bases between. Germline assignment: CDR1 MGHRA and CDR2 YSYEKL. CDR3 coding DNA: TGCGCCAGCAGCCAAGTAGGGTCTAGCACAGATACGCAGTATTTT. This sequence encodes CASSQVGSSTDTQYF.

The rearrangement uses TRBV6-1 and TRBJ1-5; D is ambiguous. This CDR3 spans 12 amino acids. V was clipped by 3 bases and J by 7 bases, with 7 bases between them. Germline-derived CDR1 and CDR2 are MNHNS and SASEGT. The CDR3 bases are TGTGCCAGCAGTGACTTTGACCAGCCCCAGCATTTT. This gives the protein CASSDFDQPQHF.

Points on this clone: At one end, the junction sequence differs from germline, possibly due to a read error. J is TRBJ1-2 and V is TRBV14; D is unclear. The CDR3 is 13 residues long. From germline, CDR1 is SGHDN and CDR2 FVKESK. CDR3 region: CASSQVASYSYTF. The CDR3, as DNA: TGTGCCAGCAGCCAAGTGGCAAGCTATAGCTACACCTTC.

The chain carries TRBV19 and TRBJ1-1, with D uncertain. Germline CDR1 and CDR2: LNHDA and SQIVND (reference sequence). This CDR3 region has 14 residues. The ends were cut back, 4 bases at V and 2 bases at J, with 11 bases in the middle. The CDR3, as DNA: TGTGCCAGTAGTACCCGACGGTTAAACACTGAAGCTTTCTTT. Translation: CASSTRRLNTEAFF.

The rearrangement links TRBV9 to TRBJ2-3, with a weak D call TRBD2 (6 bases). The CDR3 spans 15 residues. Trimming left V 4 bases short and J 3 bases short, with 15 bases between. Germline V CDR1 and CDR2: SGDLS, YYNGEE. The CDR3 reads CASSRWGVRTDTQYF. CDR3 in DNA: TGTGCCAGCAGCCGCTGGGGGGTTAGGACAGATACGCAGTATTTT.

There are a few counts of this clone. This sequence joins TRBV7-9 and TRBJ1-5; tentatively, D is TRBD1 (6 bases). Germline assignment: CDR1 SEHNR and CDR2 FQNEAQ (reference sequence). The CDR3 length is 14 residues. V was pared by 2 bases and J by 6 bases, with 11 bases between. The CDR3 nucleotides read TGTGCCAGCAGCTTACCGGGACATGTTCAGCCCCAGCATTTT. It codes for CASSLPGHVQPQHF.

In its sample, this clone was seen once. This sequence joins TRBV5-1 and TRBJ2-1; D perhaps matches TRBD1 (5 bases). With 4 bases removed from V and 4 bases from J, the gap between germline ends came to 6 bases. CDR3 length equals 12 residues. From germline, CDR1 is SGHRS and CDR2 YFSETQ. The DNA of the CDR3 is TGCGCCAGCAGCAGGGGATACAATGAGCAGTTCTTC. Translation: CASSRGYNEQFF.

This clone appeared a few times. J is TRBJ1-1 and V is TRBV7-9; 7 positions agree with TRBD1. The length of the CDR3 is 14 residues. The germline CDR1 and CDR2 sequences are SEHNR and FQNEAQ (reference sequence). V trimming: 3 bases; J trimming: 1 base; junction bases outside the gene matches: 2. In nucleotides, the CDR3 is TGTGCCAGCAGCTTGACAGGGTCGAACACTGAAGCTTTCTTT. Amino acid sequence: CASSLTGSNTEAFF.

The chain joins TRBV30 to TRBJ1-1, with D unresolved. Germline-derived CDR1 and CDR2 are GTSNPN and SVGIG (reference sequence). The V and J ends lost 5 bases and 5 bases respectively, with 9 bases between them. This CDR3 has 11 residues. The CDR3 sequence is CAWGRWTEAFF. In nucleotides, the CDR3 is TGTGCCTGGGGGCGGTGGACTGAAGCTTTCTTT.

The chain carries TRBV30 and TRBJ1-1; no clear D. Trimming took off 0 bases at V and 1 base at J, with 6 bases between the two ends. This CDR3 contains 13 residues. In germline, CDR1 is GTSNPN, CDR2 SVGIG (reference sequence). DNA for the CDR3: TGTGCCTGGAGTGTTTCTAGGAACACTGAAGCTTTCTTT. As protein: CAWSVSRNTEAFF.

This chain connects TRBV4-1 to TRBJ1-1, with 9 positions matching TRBD1. Germline lookup yields CDR1 MGHRA and CDR2 YSYEKL. V was pared by 1 base and J by 1 base, with 4 bases of the junction left unmatched. This CDR3 spans 16 amino acids. The DNA for the CDR3 is TGCGCCAGCAGCCAAGGGAGGACAGGGGAGAACACTGAAGCTTTCTTT. As protein: CASSQGRTGENTEAFF.